This record covers a single T cell receptor beta chain. The target of this receptor is not known. Per-base qualities were not stored, and no clone one base away is much larger. Measured from the cysteine to the phenylalanine, the CDR3 is 11 residues long. Left in the record is the CDR3 DNA by itself, 33 bases read in frame from the first base. V lost 3 bases and J lost 2 bases; the stretch between them is 2 bases long. The data originate from a study of tumor-infiltrating lymphocytes in localized non-small cell lung cancer (dated by TCRdb to the early 2020s). Regarding the study in general: Patients whose samples were collected after neoadjuvant chemotherapy, as well as both smokers and never-smokers and several histologies, were included in the cohort. A total of 55 or so patients were included in the paired tumor versus uninvolved lung comparison of immunoSEQ T-cell fraction. The overall ICON cohort comprised some 140 surgical patients with localized non-small cell lung cancer whose tumors were resected. TCR sequencing was one of several integrated assays, alongside flow cytometry, multiplex immunofluorescence, RNA-seq, exome sequencing and proteomics, applied to the same patients. Each patient contributed resected tumor tissue and uninvolved lung tissue from the same patient, described as non-adjacent to the tumor.

The immunoSEQ assay used for TCR sequencing gave the T-cell fraction in both tumor and uninvolved lung tissue. As for the authors' bioinformatics: To analyze survival, patients were divided into a high T-cell fraction group (upper tertile) and a low T-cell fraction group (lower two tertiles), and the two groups were compared using a log-rank test. Paired tumor versus uninvolved lung differences in T-cell fraction were tested with a signed-rank test. Entries here come from immuneACCESS through TCRdb and include only in-frame sequences with V and J called. Some clones fail to appear in such tables; in the studies checked, an unresolved V gene covers under half of the shortfall, and the cause of the remainder is unknown. Clonal size and the V and J genes are those of that table, whereas D and trimming came from the DNA. Counted in this sample were just under 30,000 clones; approximately 83% of them appeared once. About 1.9% of the sample lies in the top ten.

The first patient joined ICON in early 2016, and enrollment wrapped up when the last patient was enrolled in the second half of 2018. Fresh tumor and matched uninvolved tissue for in-depth immune analyses, including TCR sequencing, were collected from a subcohort of some 76 patients. TCR sequencing was performed on DNA isolated from bulk tissue, without cell sorting. Points the paper makes about the study in general: Tumor T-cell fraction from TCR sequencing was not associated with recurrence-free survival (p = 0.61). In line with immunofluorescence CD3 counts, TCRbeta sequencing supported higher T cell infiltration in tumors compared with uninvolved lung tissue. Because different assays used different pieces of the same tissue, technical variation could not be distinguished from intratumor heterogeneity. Since assay coverage differed from patient to patient depending on how much tissue was available, TCR sequencing was done for only a subset of the cohort. The TCR-derived T-cell fraction showed no difference between the flow cytometry-defined immunotypes IM1 (good prognosis) and IM2 (poor prognosis).

The receptor's source is a human donor with non-small cell lung cancer. Material: lung tumor tissue. The chain links TRBV23-1 with TRBJ2-7, with the D gene not clear enough to name. TRBV23-1 counts as an open reading frame of uncertain function. The encoded CDR3 is CASSHTYEQYF. The base sequence is TGCGCCAGCAGTCACACCTACGAGCAGTACTTC.